These 11 T cell receptor beta chains were sequenced from one sample in a study of CD8+ T cells in alopecia areata. In each case, RNA was isolated and then reverse transcribed into cDNA as the sequencing template. Sequencing used immunoSEQ multiplex PCR; TCRdb keeps in-frame clones, though not all of them. This sample has some 95,000 clones; around 47% occur once, and the top ten carry about 17%. As for treatment: oral pan-JAK inhibitor, 5-10 mg twice daily. The material sequenced was CD8+ T cells sorted from blood, taken at week 24, from a patient treated with tofacitinib. All receptors come from a human donor with alopecia areata.

This clone has only a few counts. The chain couples TRBV4-1 to TRBJ2-2; D remains unclear. Germline V gene sequence: CDR1 MGHRA, CDR2 YSYEKL. Trimming took 3 bases from V and 1 from J, leaving 0 bases between them. The CDR3 totals 12 residues. The CDR3 sequence: CASSQNTGELFF. The CDR3 region has the DNA TGCGCCAGCAGCCAGAACACCGGGGAGCTGTTTTTT.

This sequence joins TRBV12-5 and TRBJ2-5, with a possible D match to TRBD1 (6 bases). V shed 6 bases and J shed 1 base, with 27 bases lying between them. The CDR3 is 19 amino acids. Per the germline V gene, CDR1 is LGHNT and CDR2 is FRNRAP. Here the CDR3 reads CASGTMGPQGGPIQETQYF. Written as DNA, the CDR3 is TGTGCTAGTGGGACGATGGGCCCACAGGGCGGGCCGATCCAAGAGACCCAGTACTTC.

V gene TRBV11-2 combines with J gene TRBJ1-2; no clear D gene. The CDR3 loop spans 14 amino acids. The germline gives CDR1 SGHAT, CDR2 FQNNGV. With 4 bases removed from V and 2 bases from J, the gap between germline ends came to 11 bases. The CDR3 reads CASSSTTTNYGYTF. The CDR3 coding sequence is TGTGCCAGCAGCTCCACTACGACGAACTATGGCTACACCTTC. Variable domain in full (rest from reference TRBV11-2 and TRBJ1-2): EAGVAQSPRYKIIEKRQSVAFWCNPISGHATLYWYQQILGQGPKLLIQFQNNGVVDDSQLPKDRFSAERLKGVDSTLKIQPAKLEDSAVYLCASSSTTTNYGYTFGSGTRLTVV.

The J gene is TRBJ2-7, the V gene TRBV29-1; 8 nucleotides line up with TRBD2. The length of the CDR3 is 14 residues. Germline CDR1 reads SQVTM; CDR2 reads ANQGSEA. J lost 4 bases, V lost 6 bases, and 11 bases had no gene match. The CDR3 protein is CSVWSGRGWYEQYF. The DNA of the CDR3 is TGCAGCGTGTGGTCCGGGAGGGGTTGGTACGAGCAGTACTTC.

The V and J genes are TRBV7-3 and TRBJ1-2; D remains ambiguous. Germline V gene sequence: CDR1 SGHTA, CDR2 FQGTGA. CDR3 length: 13 amino acids. V was pared by 3 bases and J by 2 bases, with 7 bases between. CDR3 in DNA: TGTGCCAGCAGCTTCCCTGGGAACTATGGCTACACCTTC. The encoded protein is CASSFPGNYGYTF.

This clone was counted between two and nine times. This sequence joins TRBV29-1 and TRBJ2-2, with 13 bases matching TRBD2. V gave up 6 bases and J gave up 0 bases; unmatched junction bases: 4. This CDR3 contains 16 residues. Germline V gene lookup returns CDR1 SQVTM and CDR2 ANQGSEA. DNA of the CDR3: TGCAGCGTGTCCGGGACTAGCGGGGCGAACACCGGGGAGCTGTTTTTT. Its translation is CSVSGTSGANTGELFF.

The chain combines TRBV27 with TRBJ2-6, with D possibly matching TRBD1 (6 bases). The CDR3 sequence is 15 residues long. From germline, CDR1 is MNHEY and CDR2 SMNVEV (reference sequence). Trimming removed 6 bases at V and 4 bases at J, with 13 bases between. The CDR3 here is CASSRTGSGANVLTF. CDR3 bases: TGTGCCAGCAGCCGTACAGGGTCCGGGGCCAACGTCCTGACTTTC.

This clone has just a few counts. The chain uses TRBV4-1 and TRBJ1-2; weak D call: TRBD1 (5 bases). Trimming took 1 base from V and 4 from J, leaving 16 bases between them. Germline CDR1 reads MGHRA; CDR2 reads YSYEKL. CDR3 size: 16 residues. The CDR3 DNA reads TGCGCCAGCAGCCAAGCGGACCGGGACCTAACCTATGGCTACACCTTC. Its translation: CASSQADRDLTYGYTF.

This sequence joins TRBV5-4 and TRBJ2-6; D may be TRBD1 (6 bases). This CDR3 has 18 amino acids. Germline CDR1 and CDR2: SGHNT and YYREEE (reference sequence). The ends were cut back, 6 bases at V and 1 base at J, with 20 bases in the middle. The CDR3 DNA is TGTGCCAGCACCTCCTGGGGGCAGGGTATTTCTGGGGCCAACGTCCTGACTTTC. This encodes CASTSWGQGISGANVLTF.

This chain connects TRBV2 to TRBJ2-6; the D is unclear. The CDR3 consists of 13 residues. The germline V and J ends were trimmed by 4 bases and 3 bases, with 4 bases remaining between them. Germline loops: CDR1 SNHLY, CDR2 FYNNEI. CDR3 loop: CASSGGGANVLTF. Here the CDR3 DNA reads TGTGCCAGCAGTGGTGGTGGGGCCAACGTCCTGACTTTC.

This clone showed up many times. The chain links TRBV13 to TRBJ2-1; 9 bases fit TRBD1. The CDR3 extends over 15 amino acids. Losses at the gene ends were 6 bases for V and 7 bases for J; bases not matched to a gene: 10. CDR1 is PRHDT and CDR2 is FYEKMQ in the germline V gene (reference sequence). The CDR3 nucleotides read TGTGCCAGCAGACCGGGGGACAGGGTCAAAAATGAGCAGTTCTTC. Translated: CASRPGDRVKNEQFF.